This T cell receptor beta chain was obtained from a study of T-cell reconstitution after alpha-beta-depleted transplantation in children. General study findings and limits: Surviving thymic progenitors and recipient T cells were the source of high TCRbeta diversity at day 60 in some patients. Where alpha-beta T cells came from about two months after transplant was reportedly several hundred expanded graft clones. One year post-transplant, T-cell counts and diversity were largely derived from T cells produced anew.

This clonotype was counted ten times or more. The antigen remains unidentified. During its preparation, the TCRbeta library received unique molecular identifiers. TCRdb fed the PCR reads into MiXCR, producing one record per CDR3 protein. The data show 27,000 or so distinct CDR3 sequences, around 17% seen once. The material sequenced was PBMCs, mostly from graft donor cells, taken 60 days after TCRalphabeta/CD19-depleted stem cell transplant. This TCR was sampled from a male patient aged 2-9 years who had a stem cell transplant for acute lymphoblastic leukemia, so the T cells may come from the graft donor.

CDR3 in amino acids: CASSYGLGIEQFF. DNA of the CDR3: TGTGCCAGCAGTTATGGACTAGGTATCGAGCAGTTCTTC. The V and J genes are TRBV5-6 and TRBJ2-1, with 7 bases that match TRBD2. Germline CDR1 reads SGHDT; CDR2 reads YYEEEE. J gave up 10 bases and V 5 bases, and 9 bases lay outside the gene matches. The CDR3 is made up of 13 amino acids.